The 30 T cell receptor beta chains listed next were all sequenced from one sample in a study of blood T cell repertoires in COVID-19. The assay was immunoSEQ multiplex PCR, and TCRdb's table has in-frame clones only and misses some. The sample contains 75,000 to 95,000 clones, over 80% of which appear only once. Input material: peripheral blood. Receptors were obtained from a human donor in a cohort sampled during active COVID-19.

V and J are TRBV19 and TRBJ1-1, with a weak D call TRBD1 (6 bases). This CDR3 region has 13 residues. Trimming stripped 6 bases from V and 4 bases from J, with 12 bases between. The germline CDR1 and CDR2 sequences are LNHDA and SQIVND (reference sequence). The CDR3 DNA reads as TGTGCCAGTAGGGACAGTTGGAGCACTGAAGCTTTCTTT. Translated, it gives CASRDSWSTEAFF.

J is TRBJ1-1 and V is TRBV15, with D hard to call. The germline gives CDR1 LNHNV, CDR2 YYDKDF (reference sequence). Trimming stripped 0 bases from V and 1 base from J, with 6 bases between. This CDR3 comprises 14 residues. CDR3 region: CATSRDNRNTEAFF. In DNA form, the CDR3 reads TGTGCCACCAGCAGAGATAATAGGAACACTGAAGCTTTCTTT.

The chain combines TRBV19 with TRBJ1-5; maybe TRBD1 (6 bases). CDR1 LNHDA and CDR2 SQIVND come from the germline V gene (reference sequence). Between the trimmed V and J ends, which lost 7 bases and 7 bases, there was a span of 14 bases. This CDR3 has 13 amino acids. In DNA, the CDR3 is TGTGCCAGTACCCCAGACAGGAGGCAGCCCCAGCATTTT. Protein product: CASTPDRRQPQHF.

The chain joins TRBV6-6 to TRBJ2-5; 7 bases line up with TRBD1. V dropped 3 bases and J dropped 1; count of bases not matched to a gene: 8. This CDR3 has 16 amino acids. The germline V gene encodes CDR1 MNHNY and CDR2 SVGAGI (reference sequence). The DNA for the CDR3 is TGTGCCAGCAGTTATCGGGGACAGACCCTCCAAGAGACCCAGTACTTC. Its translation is CASSYRGQTLQETQYF.

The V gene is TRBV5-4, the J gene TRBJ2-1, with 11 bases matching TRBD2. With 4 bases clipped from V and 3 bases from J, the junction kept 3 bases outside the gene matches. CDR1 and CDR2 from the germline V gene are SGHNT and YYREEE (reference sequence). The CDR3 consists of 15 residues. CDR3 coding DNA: TGTGCCAGCAGCCTTAGCGGGAGGGACTACAATGAGCAGTTCTTC. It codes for CASSLSGRDYNEQFF.

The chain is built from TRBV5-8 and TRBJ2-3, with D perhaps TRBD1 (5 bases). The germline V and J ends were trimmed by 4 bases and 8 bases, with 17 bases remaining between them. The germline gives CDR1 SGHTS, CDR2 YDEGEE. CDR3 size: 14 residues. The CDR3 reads CASSPQGPQTTQYF. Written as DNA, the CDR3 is TGTGCCAGCAGCCCCCAGGGTCCCCAGACTACGCAGTATTTT.

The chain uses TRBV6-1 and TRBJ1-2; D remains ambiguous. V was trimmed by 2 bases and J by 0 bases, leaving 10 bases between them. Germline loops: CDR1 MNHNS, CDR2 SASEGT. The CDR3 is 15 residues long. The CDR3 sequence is CASSEFSLANYGYTF. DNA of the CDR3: TGTGCCAGCAGTGAATTTTCTCTAGCTAACTATGGCTACACCTTC.

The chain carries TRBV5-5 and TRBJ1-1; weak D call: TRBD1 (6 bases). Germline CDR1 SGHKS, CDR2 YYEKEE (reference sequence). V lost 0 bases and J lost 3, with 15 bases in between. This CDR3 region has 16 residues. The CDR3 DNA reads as TGTGCCAGCAGCTTGGAGCAGGGGCAGTCTTACACTGAAGCTTTCTTT. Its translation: CASSLEQGQSYTEAFF.

DNA for the CDR3: TGCGCCAGCAGCCAACCCCGTTCCACAGATACGCAGTATTTT. It codes for CASSQPRSTDTQYF. V gene TRBV4-1 combines with J gene TRBJ2-3; D remains unclear. Germline-derived CDR1 and CDR2 are MGHRA and YSYEKL. The germline V and J ends were trimmed by 2 bases and 2 bases, with 8 bases remaining between them. The CDR3 covers 14 residues.

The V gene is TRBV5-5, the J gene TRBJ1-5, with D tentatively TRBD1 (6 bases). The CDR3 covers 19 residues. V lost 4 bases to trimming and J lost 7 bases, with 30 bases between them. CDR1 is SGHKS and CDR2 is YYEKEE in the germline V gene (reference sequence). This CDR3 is CASSPRGGPGSPAYQPQHF. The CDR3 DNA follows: TGTGCCAGCAGCCCTCGCGGGGGGCCCGGCAGCCCGGCCTACCAGCCCCAGCATTTT.

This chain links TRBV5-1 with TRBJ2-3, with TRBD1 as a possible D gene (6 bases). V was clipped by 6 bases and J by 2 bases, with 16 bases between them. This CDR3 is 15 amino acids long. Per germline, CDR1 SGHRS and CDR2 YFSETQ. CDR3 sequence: CASTQGSRFTDTQYF. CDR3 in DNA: TGCGCCAGCACTCAGGGGTCTCGATTCACAGATACGCAGTATTTT.

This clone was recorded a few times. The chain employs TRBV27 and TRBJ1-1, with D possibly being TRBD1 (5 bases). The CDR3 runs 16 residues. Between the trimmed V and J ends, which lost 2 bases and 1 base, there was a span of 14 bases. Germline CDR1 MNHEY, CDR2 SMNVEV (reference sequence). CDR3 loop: CASSLRSGLGNTEAFF. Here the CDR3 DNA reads TGTGCCAGCAGTTTAAGGTCAGGGTTAGGGAACACTGAAGCTTTCTTT.

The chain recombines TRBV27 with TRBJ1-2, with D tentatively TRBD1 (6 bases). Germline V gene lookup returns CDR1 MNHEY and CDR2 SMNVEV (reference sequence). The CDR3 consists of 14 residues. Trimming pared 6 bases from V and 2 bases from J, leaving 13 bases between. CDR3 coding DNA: TGTGCCAGCAGCCTGAAGGGGGGGAACTATGGCTACACCTTC. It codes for CASSLKGGNYGYTF.

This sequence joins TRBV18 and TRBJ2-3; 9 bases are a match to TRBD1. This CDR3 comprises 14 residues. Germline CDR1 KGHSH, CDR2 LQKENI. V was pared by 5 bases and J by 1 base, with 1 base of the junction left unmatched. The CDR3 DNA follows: TGTGCCAGCTCAAGGGACAGGGGCACAGATACGCAGTATTTT. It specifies CASSRDRGTDTQYF.

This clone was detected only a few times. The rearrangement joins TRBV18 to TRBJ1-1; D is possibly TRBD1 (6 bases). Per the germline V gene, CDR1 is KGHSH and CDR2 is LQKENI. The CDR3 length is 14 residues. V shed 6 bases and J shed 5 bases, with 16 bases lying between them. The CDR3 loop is CASSIRQDWTEAFF. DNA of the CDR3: TGTGCCAGCTCTATTCGACAGGACTGGACTGAAGCTTTCTTT.

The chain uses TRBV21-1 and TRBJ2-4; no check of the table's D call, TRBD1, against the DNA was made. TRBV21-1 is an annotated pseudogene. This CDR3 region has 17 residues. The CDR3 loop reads CASSIRSRQGAKNIQYF. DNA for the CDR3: TGTGCCAGCAGCATACGCTCTAGGCAGGGTGCCAAAAACATTCAGTACTTC.

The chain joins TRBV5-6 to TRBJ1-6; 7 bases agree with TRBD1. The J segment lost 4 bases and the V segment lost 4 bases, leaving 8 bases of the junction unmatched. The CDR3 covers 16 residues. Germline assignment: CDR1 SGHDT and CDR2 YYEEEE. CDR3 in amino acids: CASSHGRGQYNSPLHF. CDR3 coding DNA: TGTGCCAGCAGCCACGGGCGGGGACAGTATAATTCACCCCTCCACTTT. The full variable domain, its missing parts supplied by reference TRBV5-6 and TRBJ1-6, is DAGVTQSPTHLIKTRGQQVTLRCSPKSGHDTVSWYQQALGQGPQFIFQYYEEEERQRGNFPDRFSGHQFPNYSSELNVNALLLGDSALYLCASSHGRGQYNSPLHFGNGTRLTVT.

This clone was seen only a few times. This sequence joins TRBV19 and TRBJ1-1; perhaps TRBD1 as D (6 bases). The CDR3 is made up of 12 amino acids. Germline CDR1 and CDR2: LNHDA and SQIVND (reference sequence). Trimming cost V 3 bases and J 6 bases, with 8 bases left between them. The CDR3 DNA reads TGTGCCAGTAGTATCAGGGGAGCTGAAGCTTTCTTT. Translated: CASSIRGAEAFF.

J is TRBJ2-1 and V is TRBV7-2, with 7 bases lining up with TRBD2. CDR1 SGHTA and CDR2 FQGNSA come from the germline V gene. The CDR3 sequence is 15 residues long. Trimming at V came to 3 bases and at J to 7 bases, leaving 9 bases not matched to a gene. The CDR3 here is CASSFSRRGGNEQFF. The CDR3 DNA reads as TGTGCCAGCAGCTTCAGTAGAAGGGGAGGGAATGAGCAGTTCTTC.

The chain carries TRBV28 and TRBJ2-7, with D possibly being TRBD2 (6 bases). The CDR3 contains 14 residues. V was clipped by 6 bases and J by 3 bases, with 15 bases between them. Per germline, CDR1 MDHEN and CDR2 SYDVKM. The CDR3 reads CASRRTGTGYEQYF. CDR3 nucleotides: TGTGCCAGCAGAAGAACCGGGACTGGCTACGAGCAGTACTTC.

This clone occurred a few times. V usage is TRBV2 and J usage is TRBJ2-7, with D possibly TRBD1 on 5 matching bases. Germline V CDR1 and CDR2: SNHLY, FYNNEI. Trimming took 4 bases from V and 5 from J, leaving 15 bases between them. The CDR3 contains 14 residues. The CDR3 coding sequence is TGTGCCAGCAGTGTGTTCCAGCAGGGCAACGAGCAGTACTTC. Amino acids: CASSVFQQGNEQYF.

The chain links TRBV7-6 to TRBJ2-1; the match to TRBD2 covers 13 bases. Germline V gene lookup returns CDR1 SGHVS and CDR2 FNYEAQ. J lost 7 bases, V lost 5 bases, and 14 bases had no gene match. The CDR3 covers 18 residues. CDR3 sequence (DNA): TGTGCCAGCAGCGCACAACTAGCGGGAGGGCCTATAGGTAATGAGCAGTTCTTC. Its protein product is CASSAQLAGGPIGNEQFF.

In DNA, the CDR3 is TGTGCCAGCAGACCCCAAGGAGGGGTCACAGATACGCAGTATTTT. Translated: CASRPQGGVTDTQYF. This chain connects TRBV3-1 (or the pseudogene TRBV3-2) to TRBJ2-3; D is possibly TRBD2 (6 bases). The length of the CDR3 is 15 residues. CDR1 is LGHDT, CDR2 YNNKEL, per germline (reference sequence). The ends were cut back, 6 bases at V and 2 bases at J, with 15 bases in the middle.

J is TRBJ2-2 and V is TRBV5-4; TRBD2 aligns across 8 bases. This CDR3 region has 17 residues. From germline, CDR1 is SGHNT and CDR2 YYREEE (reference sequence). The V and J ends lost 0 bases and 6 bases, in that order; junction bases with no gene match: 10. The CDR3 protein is CASSLGGAAGVSGELFF. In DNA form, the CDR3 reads TGTGCCAGCAGCTTGGGAGGGGCAGCGGGAGTGTCCGGGGAGCTGTTTTTT. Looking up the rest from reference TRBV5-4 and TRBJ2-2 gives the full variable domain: ETGVTQSPTHLIKTRGQQVTLRCSSQSGHNTVSWYQQALGQGPQFIFQYYREEENGRGNFPPRFSGLQFPNYSSELNVNALELDDSALYLCASSLGGAAGVSGELFFGEGSRLTVL.

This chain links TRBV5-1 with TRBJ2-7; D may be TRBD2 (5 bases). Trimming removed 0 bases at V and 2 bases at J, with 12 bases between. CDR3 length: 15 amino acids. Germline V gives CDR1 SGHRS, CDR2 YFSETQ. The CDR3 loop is CASSLVAIGTYEQYF. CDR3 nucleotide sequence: TGCGCCAGCAGCTTGGTTGCTATCGGGACCTACGAGCAGTACTTC.

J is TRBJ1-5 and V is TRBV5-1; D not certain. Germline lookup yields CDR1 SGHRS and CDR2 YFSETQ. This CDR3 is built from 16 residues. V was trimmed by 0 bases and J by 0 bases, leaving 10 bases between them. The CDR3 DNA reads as TGCGCCAGCAGCTTGGGTAGCGATAATAGCAATCAGCCCCAGCATTTT. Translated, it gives CASSLGSDNSNQPQHF.

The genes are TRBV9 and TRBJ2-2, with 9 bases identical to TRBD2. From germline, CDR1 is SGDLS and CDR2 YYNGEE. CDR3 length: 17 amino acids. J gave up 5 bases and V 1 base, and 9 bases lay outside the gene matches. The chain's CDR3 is CASSVSAGGPGTGELFF. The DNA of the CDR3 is TGTGCCAGCAGCGTATCGGCGGGAGGGCCGGGGACCGGGGAGCTGTTTTTT.

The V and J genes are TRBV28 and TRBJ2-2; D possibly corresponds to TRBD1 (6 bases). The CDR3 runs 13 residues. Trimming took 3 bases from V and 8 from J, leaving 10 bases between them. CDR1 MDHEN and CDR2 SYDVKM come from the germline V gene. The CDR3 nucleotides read TGTGCCAGCAGTTTCAGGGGTGCTGGGGAGCTGTTTTTT. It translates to CASSFRGAGELFF.

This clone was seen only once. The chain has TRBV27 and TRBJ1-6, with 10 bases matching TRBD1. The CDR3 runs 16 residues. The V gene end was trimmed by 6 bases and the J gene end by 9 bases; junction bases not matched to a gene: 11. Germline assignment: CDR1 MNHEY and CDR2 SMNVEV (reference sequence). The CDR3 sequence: CASRRRQGASGSPLHF. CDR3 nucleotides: TGTGCCAGCAGACGAAGACAGGGGGCTTCGGGTTCACCCCTCCACTTT.

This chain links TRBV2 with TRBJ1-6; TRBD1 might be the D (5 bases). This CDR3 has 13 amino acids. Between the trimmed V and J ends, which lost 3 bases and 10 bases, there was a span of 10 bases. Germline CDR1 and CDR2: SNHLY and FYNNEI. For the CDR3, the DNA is TGTGCCAGCAGTGACAGCGGGGGGTCACCCCTCCACTTT. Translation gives CASSDSGGSPLHF.